Reported below is one T cell receptor beta chain. Its antigen is not known. The record originates from a study of a mutant IDH1 vaccine in newly diagnosed glioma. Study-level background: Week 35 was safety follow-up visit V12; week 47 was end-of-study visit V13.

Time point of the sample: week 47, end of study. Vaccine doses each comprised 300 ug of mutant IDH1 20-mer peptide, with topical imiquimod. The study gave patients eight vaccinations in weeks 1, 3, 5, 7, 11, 15, 19, 23. Sequencing was performed with immunoSEQ multiplex PCR; in TCRdb, only in-frame clones are kept and a portion is missing. Here the sample spans 9,500 to 13,000 clones, about 81% being singletons. Deletions cut 0 bases from V and 3 bases from J, with 9 bases between. From germline, CDR1 is SGHRS and CDR2 YFSETQ. The length of the CDR3 is 15 residues. Regarding the study as a whole: Among top peripheral T cell clonotypes, changes seemed unrelated to pseudoprogression.

The TCR was taken from a man under 40 with glioma. The V and J genes are TRBV5-1 and TRBJ1-4; D remains unclear. The sequences come from PBMCs, collected from a glioma patient whose treatment included an IDH1 peptide vaccine. CDR3 protein: CASSLVGSSNEKLFF. CDR3 in DNA: TGCGCCAGCAGCTTGGTAGGCAGCTCTAATGAAAAACTGTTTTTT.